This passage covers 25 T cell receptor beta chains from one sample sequenced in a study of cytomegalovirus exposure and HLA in healthy donors. In the PCR, 60 Vbeta and 13 Jbeta primers were used. Repertoires were generated with immunoSEQ multiplex PCR, while TCRdb's copy carries only in-frame clones and drops some. The sample shows more than 95,000 clones, 75% to 85% of them seen only once. The source material was PBMCs. The receptors were sampled from a woman aged 50 to 60 in good health and CMV-seropositive.

The V gene is TRBV10-3, the J gene TRBJ2-1, with a tentative D call TRBD1 (6 bases). The V and J ends lost 4 bases and 8 bases respectively, with 15 bases between them. The CDR3 contains 14 residues. Germline V gene data show CDR1 as ENHRY and CDR2 as SYGVKD. CDR3 sequence: CAISGQARIDEQFF. CDR3 nucleotides: TGTGCCATCAGTGGACAGGCCCGTATCGATGAGCAGTTCTTC.

The rearrangement joins TRBV7-9 to TRBJ1-2, with D unresolved. Germline-derived CDR1 and CDR2 are SEHNR and FQNEAQ (reference sequence). The CDR3 is 15 amino acids. V dropped 2 bases and J dropped 8 bases, with 18 bases sitting between them. DNA of the CDR3: TGTGCCAGCAGCTTAAGAGATGTGGCAGAGGTCGGCTACACCTTC. Encoded protein: CASSLRDVAEVGYTF.

The chain carries TRBV7-6 and TRBJ1-3; 7 bases agree with TRBD1. Trimming cost V 4 bases and J 0 bases; bases outside gene matches: 6. The CDR3 covers 16 residues. Germline V CDR1 and CDR2: SGHVS, FNYEAQ. CDR3 sequence: CASSSMTGYSGNTIYF. DNA of the CDR3: TGTGCCAGCAGCTCAATGACAGGGTACTCTGGAAACACCATATATTTT.

This chain uses TRBV5-1 with TRBJ2-1; the D gene is possibly TRBD2 (5 bases). This CDR3 has 14 residues. With 4 bases removed from V and 4 bases from J, the gap between germline ends came to 12 bases. Germline CDR1 and CDR2: SGHRS and YFSETQ. The CDR3 DNA is TGCGCCAGCAGCGGCGACGGGATTTACAATGAGCAGTTCTTC. It codes for CASSGDGIYNEQFF.

This clone has a handful of counts. The chain links TRBV7-9 to TRBJ2-3; possible D gene TRBD2, 5 bases. The V gene lost 1 base and the J gene lost 3 bases, with 8 bases spanning the gap. There are 14 residues in the CDR3. In germline, CDR1 is SEHNR, CDR2 FQNEAQ (reference sequence). The CDR3 loop is CASSLDPGTDTQYF. DNA of the CDR3: TGTGCCAGCAGCTTAGACCCGGGAACAGATACGCAGTATTTT.

Here the CDR3 DNA reads TGCAGCGTCGCGACTAGCGGGGGGCCTACTAGCACAGATACGCAGTATTTT. Its translation is CSVATSGGPTSTDTQYF. V usage is TRBV29-1 and J usage is TRBJ2-3; the match to TRBD2 covers 13 bases. Trimming cost V 6 bases and J 0 bases; bases outside gene matches: 9. The CDR3 length is 17 residues. The V gene's germline CDR1 is SQVTM and CDR2 ANQGSEA.

The rearrangement joins TRBV15 to TRBJ1-3; D is undetermined. The CDR3 runs 16 residues. V lost 3 bases and J lost 5, with 17 bases in between. The germline V gene has CDR1 LNHNV and CDR2 YYDKDF (reference sequence). CDR3 in amino acids: CATSRKGYTGRNTIYF. The DNA for the CDR3 is TGTGCCACCAGCAGGAAAGGCTATACGGGGAGAAACACCATATATTTT.

This chain uses TRBV10-3 with TRBJ2-1; a weak D match, TRBD2 (6 bases). Trimming removed 10 bases at V and 8 bases at J, with 21 bases between. This CDR3 contains 14 residues. In germline, CDR1 is ENHRY, CDR2 SYGVKD. The CDR3 protein is CATSPDGGVDEQFF. CDR3 nucleotides: TGTGCCACGTCTCCGGACGGAGGGGTCGATGAGCAGTTCTTC.

The V call is TRBV7-2, the J call TRBJ1-5; possibly TRBD1 for D (5 bases). Germline CDR1 is SGHTA and CDR2 is FQGNSA. The V and J ends lost 2 bases and 1 base respectively, with 12 bases between them. The CDR3 runs to 16 residues. This CDR3 is CASSLSGAWSNQPQHF. CDR3 sequence (DNA): TGTGCCAGCAGCTTAAGCGGGGCGTGGAGCAATCAGCCCCAGCATTTT.

V is TRBV5-1 and J is TRBJ2-5; possible D gene TRBD1, 8 bases. CDR1 is SGHRS and CDR2 is YFSETQ in the germline V gene. With 2 bases removed from V and 4 bases from J, the gap between germline ends came to 12 bases. CDR3 length: 14 amino acids. In DNA, the CDR3 is TGCGCCAGCAGCTTACAGGGGGGGGGAGAGACCCAGTACTTC. Encoded protein: CASSLQGGGETQYF. Full variable domain (remainder filled in from reference TRBV5-1 and TRBJ2-5): KAGVTQTPRYLIKTRGQQVTLSCSPISGHRSVSWYQQTPGQGLQFLFEYFSETQRNKGNFPGRFSGRQFSNSRSEMNVSTLELGDSALYLCASSLQGGGETQYFGPGTRLLVL.

The chain employs TRBV5-4 and TRBJ2-7, with 9 bases matching TRBD2. The CDR3 extends over 20 amino acids. V lost 4 bases to trimming and J lost 3 bases; unmatched junction nucleotides: 23. Germline CDR1 and CDR2: SGHNT and YYREEE (reference sequence). CDR3 DNA: TGTGCCAGCAGCCCGGGGGCTAGCGGGACCGGAGCGGACGCAGACTACGAGCAGTACTTC. It is translated as CASSPGASGTGADADYEQYF.

This clone was found a few times. The chain has TRBV6-1 and TRBJ1-1; D not certain. The germline gives CDR1 MNHNS, CDR2 SASEGT. The CDR3 spans 15 residues. V was clipped by 0 bases and J by 1 base, with 9 bases between them. CDR3 loop: CASSEAATGNTEAFF. The CDR3 nucleotides read TGTGCCAGCAGTGAAGCGGCGACGGGGAACACTGAAGCTTTCTTT.

This sequence joins TRBV6-5 and TRBJ1-5; D may be TRBD1 (6 bases). Germline V gene lookup returns CDR1 MNHEY and CDR2 SVGAGI. The CDR3 has 16 residues. V was pared by 2 bases and J by 2 bases, with 13 bases between. The CDR3: CASSYRGGAGNQPQHF. CDR3 nucleotide sequence: TGTGCCAGCAGTTACCGTGGGGGCGCAGGCAATCAGCCCCAGCATTTT.

The chain joins TRBV28 to TRBJ1-1, with no clear D. The CDR3 runs 17 residues. V lost 0 bases and J 0 bases, leaving 14 bases between the germline ends. The germline V gene encodes CDR1 MDHEN and CDR2 SYDVKM. CDR3 bases: TGTGCCAGCAGTTTATGGGGGTCTGAGGGAATGAACACTGAAGCTTTCTTT. Its protein is CASSLWGSEGMNTEAFF.

The chain recombines TRBV19 with TRBJ2-2; 7 bases are shared with TRBD1. Germline assignment: CDR1 LNHDA and CDR2 SQIVND (reference sequence). The CDR3 contains 14 residues. The ends lost 9 bases at V and 3 bases at J; junction bases unmatched: 7. The CDR3 region is CASQRGRDTGELFF. DNA of the CDR3: TGTGCCAGCCAGAGGGGGCGGGACACCGGGGAGCTGTTTTTT.

This sequence joins TRBV5-1 and TRBJ1-2; the match to TRBD1 covers 7 bases. There are 13 residues in the CDR3. Germline CDR1 is SGHRS and CDR2 is YFSETQ. The ends lost 4 bases at V and 4 bases at J; junction bases unmatched: 4. This chain's CDR3 is CASSEGQPYGYTF. CDR3 in DNA: TGCGCCAGCAGCGAGGGACAGCCCTATGGCTACACCTTC.

The chain combines TRBV6-5 with TRBJ2-7, with TRBD1 identical over 7 bases. V dropped 8 bases and J dropped 4; count of bases not matched to a gene: 8. CDR1 is MNHEY and CDR2 is SVGAGI in the germline V gene. There are 13 residues in the CDR3. CDR3 sequence (DNA): TGTGCCAGCTTGAGACAGGGTGATTACGAGCAGTACTTC. Protein sequence: CASLRQGDYEQYF.

The chain combines TRBV1 with TRBJ1-6; TRBD1 is the table's D call and was not checked against the DNA. TRBV1 is tagged as a pseudogene. This CDR3 contains 17 residues. CDR3 DNA: TGCACCAGCAGCCAAGATCCCTCGGCAGGGGGTAATTCACCCCTCCACTTT. Translated: CTSSQDPSAGGNSPLHF.

The chain joins TRBV6-4 to TRBJ2-1, with 10 nucleotides matching TRBD2. The germline CDR1 and CDR2 sequences are MRHNA and SNTAGT. CDR3 length: 15 amino acids. Trimming took 6 bases from V and 4 from J; bases not matched to a gene: 6. CDR3 loop: CASSKGLAEYNEQFF. CDR3 in DNA: TGTGCCAGCAGCAAAGGACTAGCGGAGTACAATGAGCAGTTCTTC.

The chain is built from TRBV6-5 and TRBJ2-2, with a weak D call TRBD2 (6 bases). This CDR3 comprises 15 residues. Germline V lookup: CDR1 MNHEY, CDR2 SVGAGI. Trimming shortened V by 4 bases and J by 5 bases, and 14 bases separated the two germline ends. The CDR3 reads CASSSGLGGTGELFF. DNA of the CDR3: TGTGCCAGCAGTTCCGGGCTAGGAGGGACCGGGGAGCTGTTTTTT.

This clone was counted a single time. The chain uses TRBV6-5 and TRBJ1-5; a possible D gene is TRBD1 (5 bases). V was shortened by 0 bases and J by 2 bases, with 11 bases between the two germline ends. This CDR3 contains 16 residues. Germline CDR1 reads MNHEY; CDR2 reads SVGAGI. The CDR3 sequence is CASSYSSGIRNQPQHF. The CDR3 DNA sequence: TGTGCCAGCAGTTACTCCTCAGGGATTCGCAATCAGCCCCAGCATTTT.

This chain links TRBV5-6 with TRBJ1-2, with D perhaps TRBD1 (5 bases). V was clipped by 1 base and J by 5 bases, with 18 bases between them. Germline CDR1 and CDR2: SGHDT and YYEEEE. There are 16 residues in the CDR3. CDR3 region: CASSLWGVQELYGYTF. DNA of the CDR3: TGTGCCAGCAGCTTGTGGGGGGTACAGGAGCTATATGGCTACACCTTC.

This sequence joins TRBV9 and TRBJ2-3; D gene unclear. The germline gives CDR1 SGDLS, CDR2 YYNGEE. V was clipped by 0 bases and J by 1 base, with 6 bases between them. The CDR3 runs to 14 residues. This CDR3 is CASSVGSRTDTQYF. DNA of the CDR3: TGTGCCAGCAGCGTAGGGAGCCGCACAGATACGCAGTATTTT.

V gene TRBV7-2 combines with J gene TRBJ2-5; 9 nucleotides align to TRBD2. Germline CDR1 SGHTA, CDR2 FQGNSA. The CDR3 length is 17 residues. Trimming took 5 bases from V and 5 from J; bases not matched to a gene: 15. CDR3 in DNA: TGTGCCAGCAGCCGTGGGGCCTTAGCGGGAGCAGGGGAGACCCAGTACTTC. It encodes CASSRGALAGAGETQYF.

About this clone itself: Different DNA sequences within this sample yield the same CDR3. The chain couples TRBV7-3 to TRBJ1-1, with no clear D. The CDR3 sequence is 19 residues long. CDR1 and CDR2 from the germline V gene are SGHTA and FQGTGA. Deletions cut 5 bases from V and 1 base from J, with 26 bases between. The chain's CDR3 is CASSPNPGGNARGNTEAFF. In DNA, the CDR3 is TGTGCCAGCAGCCCAAATCCCGGAGGAAATGCTCGCGGGAACACTGAAGCTTTCTTT.